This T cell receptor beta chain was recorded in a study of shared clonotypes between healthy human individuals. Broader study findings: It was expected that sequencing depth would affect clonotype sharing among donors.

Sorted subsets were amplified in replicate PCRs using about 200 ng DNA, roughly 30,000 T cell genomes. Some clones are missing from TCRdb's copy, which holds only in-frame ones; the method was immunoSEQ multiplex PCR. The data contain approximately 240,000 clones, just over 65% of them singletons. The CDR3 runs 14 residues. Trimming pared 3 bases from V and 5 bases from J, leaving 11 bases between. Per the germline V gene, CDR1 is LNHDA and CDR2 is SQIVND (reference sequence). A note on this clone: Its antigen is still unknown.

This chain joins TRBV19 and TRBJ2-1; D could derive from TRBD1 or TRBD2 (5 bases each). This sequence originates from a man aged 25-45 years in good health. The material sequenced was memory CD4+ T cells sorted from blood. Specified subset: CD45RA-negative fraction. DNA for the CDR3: TGTGCCAGTAGTATTTGGGGGATCAACAATGAGCAGTTCTTC. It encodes CASSIWGINNEQFF.